This T cell receptor (beta chain) was recovered during a study of T cell repertoires in cytomegalovirus infection. CDR3 length equals 15 residues. Trimming took off 7 bases at V and 1 base at J, with 17 bases between the two ends. CDR1 is MGHDK and CDR2 is SYGVNS in the germline V gene. TCRdb re-analysed the reads in MiXCR, keeping a single row per CDR3 protein. The sample carries some 300,000 distinct CDR3 sequences, about 13% recorded once. This clonotype was detected ten times or more. This chain connects TRBV25-1 to TRBJ2-7; the D gene could be TRBD1 or TRBD2 (7 bases each). Material for sequencing was PBMCs. The source is a human donor in good health (CMV status not recorded). Some clones in this sample may be carry-over from other donors' samples. CDR3 nucleotide sequence: TGTGCCAGCACCTTGGGGGGGACAGAGTCCTACGAGCAGTACTTC. Translation gives CASTLGGTESYEQYF.